These 21 T cell receptor beta chains originate from one sample sequenced in a study of cytomegalovirus exposure and HLA in healthy donors (dated by TCRdb to the late 2010s). Libraries were constructed by the immunoSEQ multiplex PCR assay. In TCRdb, the immuneACCESS table is reduced to in-frame sequences with V and J assigned. These tables do not hold every clone; where another copy was compared, an unresolved V gene accounts for under half, and the others remain unexplained. Recorded for this sample are some 200,000 clones; about 86% of them occurred a single time. 2.8% of the sample is taken by the ten largest. What was sequenced was PBMCs. The origin of the receptors is a young woman in good health and CMV-seropositive.

The chain links TRBV6-1 to TRBJ2-7, with D perhaps matching TRBD2 (5 bases). Trimming removed 0 bases from V and 3 bases from J, with 9 bases in between. CDR1 and CDR2 (germline): MNHNS, SASEGT. This CDR3 has 14 amino acids. The CDR3: CASSEAGVYYEQYF. In nucleotides, the CDR3 is TGTGCCAGCAGTGAAGCCGGGGTATACTACGAGCAGTACTTC.

A single count supports this clone. The rearrangement uses TRBV18 and TRBJ2-3; 9 positions match TRBD2. From germline, CDR1 is KGHSH and CDR2 LQKENI. The CDR3 is 16 amino acids. V gave up 3 bases and J gave up 6 bases; unmatched junction bases: 10. CDR3 sequence (DNA): TGTGCCAGCTCACCCCTGGGTAGCGGGGGTACGGATACGCAGTATTTT. Its translation is CASSPLGSGGTDTQYF.

J is TRBJ2-7 and V is TRBV6-1, with 7 positions matching TRBD1. The V gene's germline CDR1 is MNHNS and CDR2 SASEGT. The CDR3 covers 14 residues. The V gene end was trimmed by 8 bases and the J gene end by 7 bases; junction bases not matched to a gene: 14. The CDR3 coding sequence is TGTGCCAGCTGGGACAGCCCGAGAGAAACGGAGCAGTACTTC. This sequence encodes CASWDSPRETEQYF.

The chain uses TRBV20-1 and TRBJ2-1, with D perhaps matching TRBD1 (6 bases). Looked up from germline, CDR1 is DFQATT and CDR2 is SNEGSKA (reference sequence). CDR3 size: 11 residues. CDR3 nucleotides: TGCAGAGCAGGGACAAACAATGAGCAGTTCTTC. Translated: CRAGTNNEQFF.

In its sample, this clone was seen a few times. In DNA form, the CDR3 reads TGTGCCAGCAGTGAAGGCCCTAGCGGGGCCATCAATGAGCAGTTCTTC. Translation: CASSEGPSGAINEQFF. The rearrangement uses TRBV6-1 and TRBJ2-1; TRBD2 matches at 9 bases. CDR1 and CDR2 (germline): MNHNS, SASEGT. The V gene end was trimmed by 1 base and the J gene end by 6 bases; junction bases not matched to a gene: 7. CDR3 length equals 16 residues.

V gene TRBV7-2 combines with J gene TRBJ1-6; 9 bases align to TRBD1. The CDR3 has 15 residues. Germline V gene sequence: CDR1 SGHTA, CDR2 FQGNSA. Trimming cost V 1 base and J 7 bases; bases outside gene matches: 2. The CDR3 nucleotides read TGTGCCAGCAGCTTAGTCGGGACAGGGAATTCACCCCTCCACTTT. It yields the protein CASSLVGTGNSPLHF.

The chain employs TRBV5-4 and TRBJ2-5; 10 bases are a match to TRBD2. Germline CDR1 SGHNT, CDR2 YYREEE (reference sequence). V lost 5 bases to trimming and J lost 3 bases; unmatched junction nucleotides: 10. This CDR3 has 16 residues. CDR3 nucleotide sequence: TGTGCCAGCAGGCAAGCCAGCGGGGGGGTTAAAGAGACCCAGTACTTC. Its protein is CASRQASGGVKETQYF.

This chain connects TRBV9 to TRBJ2-5, with 14 positions matching TRBD2. The CDR3 consists of 16 residues. From germline, CDR1 is SGDLS and CDR2 YYNGEE. With 3 bases clipped from V and 3 bases from J, the junction kept 4 bases outside the gene matches. CDR3 DNA: TGTGCCAGCAGCGCAGGGACTAGCGGGGGTAAAGAGACCCAGTACTTC. Residues: CASSAGTSGGKETQYF.

The table lists this clone with a count of one. The chain combines TRBV7-9 with TRBJ1-2, with D possibly TRBD1 on 6 matching bases. The CDR3 runs 13 residues. CDR1 is SEHNR and CDR2 is FQNEAQ in the germline V gene (reference sequence). Trimming stripped 5 bases from V and 6 bases from J, with 13 bases between. CDR3 in amino acids: CASSPGQVHGYTF. The CDR3 DNA reads as TGTGCCAGCAGCCCGGGACAAGTCCATGGCTACACCTTC.

The chain combines TRBV5-6 with TRBJ2-3, with D perhaps TRBD2 (6 bases). The CDR3 covers 14 residues. Germline assignment: CDR1 SGHDT and CDR2 YYEEEE. Trimming pared 4 bases from V and 0 bases from J, leaving 9 bases between. Here the CDR3 reads CASSTGTSTDTQYF. CDR3 nucleotides: TGTGCCAGCAGCACCGGGACTAGCACAGATACGCAGTATTTT.

The chain employs TRBV5-1 and TRBJ1-3, with D unclear. CDR3 length: 16 amino acids. Germline CDR1 is SGHRS and CDR2 is YFSETQ. The V end was cut by 0 bases, the J end by 0 bases, with 10 bases between. In DNA, the CDR3 is TGCGCCAGCAGCTTGGTTGGGCAGTCCTCTGGAAACACCATATATTTT. Translation gives CASSLVGQSSGNTIYF.

The chain carries TRBV7-8 and TRBJ1-2; D is ambiguous. V was trimmed by 2 bases and J by 4 bases, leaving 11 bases between them. Germline CDR1 is SGHVS and CDR2 is FQNEAQ. The CDR3 length is 14 residues. Here the CDR3 DNA reads TGTGCCAGCAGCTTAACACAAGATACCTATGGCTACACCTTC. Its translation is CASSLTQDTYGYTF.

The chain links TRBV7-9 to TRBJ1-5, with TRBD1 identical over 8 bases. This CDR3 is 16 amino acids long. J gave up 1 base and V 4 bases, and 6 bases lay outside the gene matches. Looked up from germline, CDR1 is SEHNR and CDR2 is FQNEAQ (reference sequence). CDR3 DNA sequence: TGTGCCAGCAGCTCGACAGGGGTGGGGAGCAATCAGCCCCAGCATTTT. Amino acids: CASSSTGVGSNQPQHF.

V is TRBV11-3 and J is TRBJ1-1, with 9 bases lining up with TRBD1. The CDR3 contains 13 residues. Trimming removed 4 bases from V and 8 bases from J; junction bases left unmatched: 5. Germline CDR1 reads SGHNT; CDR2 reads YENEEA. The DNA for the CDR3 is TGTGCCAGCAGCTCATCCGGGACAGGGGAAGCTTTCTTT. Translation gives CASSSSGTGEAFF.

This chain links TRBV4-2 with TRBJ1-6; no firm D call. CDR1 and CDR2 from the germline V gene are LGHNA and YNFKEQ. Trimming removed 5 bases from V and 7 bases from J, with 15 bases in between. The CDR3 runs 15 residues. The CDR3 loop is CASSNRREFNSPLHF. For the CDR3, the DNA is TGTGCCAGCAGCAACCGGAGAGAGTTCAATTCACCCCTCCACTTT.

V gene TRBV27 combines with J gene TRBJ2-3, with D perhaps TRBD2 (8 bases). Germline-derived CDR1 and CDR2 are MNHEY and SMNVEV (reference sequence). This CDR3 is built from 14 residues. V gave up 5 bases and J gave up 2 bases, with 11 bases separating them. CDR3: CASSREGATDTQYF. CDR3 nucleotides: TGTGCCAGCAGTCGGGAGGGGGCCACAGATACGCAGTATTTT.

The chain combines TRBV5-1 with TRBJ2-1, with 8 bases lining up with TRBD2. Unmatched junction bases numbered 12, after V lost 9 bases and J lost 7 bases. Germline V gene lookup returns CDR1 SGHRS and CDR2 YFSETQ. The CDR3 length is 14 residues. The CDR3 region is CATSERGYGNEQFF. The CDR3 DNA sequence: TGCGCCACCTCTGAGCGGGGGTATGGAAATGAGCAGTTCTTC.

The V gene is TRBV29-1, the J gene TRBJ1-5; D is unclear. The V gene lost 4 bases and the J gene lost 1 base, with 11 bases spanning the gap. This CDR3 contains 14 residues. Germline-derived CDR1 and CDR2 are SQVTM and ANQGSEA. The CDR3 DNA follows: TGCAGCGTTGTCTGGGCCAGGAGCAATCAGCCCCAGCATTTT. This gives the protein CSVVWARSNQPQHF.

The chain employs TRBV18 and TRBJ1-2; TRBD1 might be the D (6 bases). The CDR3 loop spans 14 amino acids. In germline, CDR1 is KGHSH, CDR2 LQKENI. The V end lost 3 bases, the J end lost 3 bases, and 11 bases lay between the germline ends. CDR3 residues: CASSPVQGDYGYTF. The CDR3 DNA reads as TGTGCCAGCTCACCGGTACAGGGAGACTATGGCTACACCTTC.

The CDR3 sequence is CASSVGTGLAAPNEQFF. For the CDR3, the DNA is TGTGCCAGCAGCGTAGGGACGGGACTAGCGGCTCCCAATGAGCAGTTCTTC. The chain combines TRBV9 with TRBJ2-1, with 11 bases identical to TRBD2. The CDR3 runs 17 residues. The trim removed 0 bases at V and 6 bases at J, leaving 8 bases unmatched. Looked up from germline, CDR1 is SGDLS and CDR2 is YYNGEE.

The chain recombines TRBV29-1 with TRBJ1-1, with a tentative D call TRBD1 (6 bases). Germline V gene lookup returns CDR1 SQVTM and CDR2 ANQGSEA. This CDR3 is 13 amino acids long. The CDR3 protein is CSASQGTNTEAFF. DNA of the CDR3: TGCAGTGCTTCTCAGGGGACCAACACTGAAGCTTTCTTT. Variable domain in full (rest from reference TRBV29-1 and TRBJ1-1): SAVISQKPSRDICQRGTSLTIQCQVDSQVTMMFWYRQQPGQSLTLIATANQGSEATYESGFVIDKFPISRPNLTFSTLTVSNMSPEDSSIYLCSASQGTNTEAFFGQGTRLTVV.